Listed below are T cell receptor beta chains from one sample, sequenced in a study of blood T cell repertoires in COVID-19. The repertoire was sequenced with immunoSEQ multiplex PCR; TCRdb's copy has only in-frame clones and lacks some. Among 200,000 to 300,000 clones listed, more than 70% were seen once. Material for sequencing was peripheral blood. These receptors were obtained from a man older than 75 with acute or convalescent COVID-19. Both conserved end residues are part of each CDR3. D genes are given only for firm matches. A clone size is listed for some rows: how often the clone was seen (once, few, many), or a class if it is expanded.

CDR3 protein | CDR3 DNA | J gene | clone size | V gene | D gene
CASRPVNTQYF | TGTGCCAGCAGACCGGTAAATACGCAGTATTTT | TRBJ2-3 | NA | TRBV2 | NA
CASSHPRGGFMNTEAFF | TGTGCCAGCAGCCACCCGAGAGGGGGATTCATGAACACTGAAGCTTTCTTT | TRBJ1-1 | NA | TRBV14 | NA
CASGSGRGKQETQYF | TGCGCCAGCGGTAGCGGGAGGGGTAAACAAGAGACCCAGTACTTC | TRBJ2-5 | NA | TRBV5-1 | TRBD2
CASSFGTSGGYNEQFF | TGCGCCAGCAGCTTCGGGACTAGCGGGGGTTACAATGAGCAGTTCTTC | TRBJ2-1 | NA | TRBV5-1 | TRBD2
CASSTYGKNTEAFF | TGTGCCAGCAGCACGTACGGGAAGAACACTGAAGCTTTCTTT | TRBJ1-1 | NA | TRBV7-2 | NA
CASSFTGGDEQYF | TGTGCCAGCAGTTTTACAGGGGGCGACGAGCAGTACTTC | TRBJ2-7 | NA | TRBV12-3/TRBV12-4 | TRBD1
CAIGEDSYEQYF | TGTGCCATCGGGGAGGATTCCTACGAGCAGTACTTC | TRBJ2-7 | NA | TRBV10-3 | NA
CASSPGVLQATEAFF | TGTGCCAGCAGCCCAGGGGTCCTACAGGCCACTGAAGCTTTCTTT | TRBJ1-1 | NA | TRBV11-2 | NA
CASRESATNEKLFF | TGTGCCAGCAGGGAGAGTGCAACTAATGAAAAACTGTTTTTT | TRBJ1-4 | NA | TRBV2 | NA
CASVPRGGSTNEQYF | TGCGCCAGCGTGCCCCGGGGTGGGAGTACAAACGAGCAGTACTTC | TRBJ2-7 | NA | TRBV5-1 | NA
CASSIQANTEAFF | TGTGCCAGTAGTATACAGGCAAACACTGAAGCTTTCTTT | TRBJ1-1 | NA | TRBV19 | NA
CASSGLVSLDNEQFF | TGTGCCAGCAGTGGACTCGTCTCGTTGGACAATGAGCAGTTCTTC | TRBJ2-1 | NA | TRBV27 | NA
CASSPSGGSQPQHF | TGTGCCAGCTCACCGTCAGGGGGAAGTCAGCCCCAGCATTTT | TRBJ1-5 | NA | TRBV18 | TRBD1
CASSPTGGYGYTF | TGTGCCAGCAGCCCGACAGGGGGCTATGGCTACACCTTC | TRBJ1-2 | NA | TRBV7-9 | TRBD1
CASSFGQGNSPLHF | TGTGCCAGCAGCTTTGGACAGGGAAACTCACCCCTCCACTTT | TRBJ1-6 | few | TRBV11-2 | TRBD1
CASSHRTGTTTGELFF | TGTGCCAGCAGCCATCGCACCGGGACAACCACCGGGGAGCTGTTTTTT | TRBJ2-2 | NA | TRBV14 | NA
CASSLDRVREYF | TGTGCCAGCAGCCTGGACAGGGTAAGAGAGTACTTC | TRBJ2-7 | NA | TRBV6-6 | TRBD1
CASSLPGGSFQPQHF | TGTGCCAGCAGTTTACCCGGGGGGTCTTTTCAGCCCCAGCATTTT | TRBJ1-5 | NA | TRBV28 | NA
CASSPWVGRDAYEQYF | TGTGCCAGCAGTCCCTGGGTGGGTCGGGATGCCTACGAGCAGTACTTC | TRBJ2-7 | few | TRBV2 | NA
CASSLRSRQRGPTGEQFF | TGTGCCAGCAGTTTAAGGAGTCGTCAGCGGGGGCCCACGGGGGAGCAGTTCTTC | TRBJ2-1 | once | TRBV27 | TRBD2
CASSFRGQLDQPQHF | TGTGCCAGCAGTTTCCGAGGGCAGCTAGATCAGCCCCAGCATTTT | TRBJ1-5 | NA | TRBV6-5 | NA
CASSQDVGGYEQYF | TGTGCCAGCAGCCAAGACGTTGGAGGGTACGAGCAGTACTTC | TRBJ2-7 | NA | TRBV3-1/TRBV3-2 | NA